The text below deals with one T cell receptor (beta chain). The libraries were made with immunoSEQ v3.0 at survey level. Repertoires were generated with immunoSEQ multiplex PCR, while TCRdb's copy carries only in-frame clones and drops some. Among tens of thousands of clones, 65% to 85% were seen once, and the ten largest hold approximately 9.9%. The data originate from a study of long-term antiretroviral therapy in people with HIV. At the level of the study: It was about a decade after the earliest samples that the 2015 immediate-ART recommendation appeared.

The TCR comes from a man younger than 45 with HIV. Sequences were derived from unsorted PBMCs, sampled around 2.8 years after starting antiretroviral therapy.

CDR3 sequence (DNA): TGTGCCAGTAAGCAGGGCTTGAACACCGGGGAGCTGTTTTTT. It yields the protein CASKQGLNTGELFF. The V call is TRBV19, the J call TRBJ2-2; TRBD1 might be the D (5 bases). There are 14 residues in the CDR3. Trimming removed 7 bases from V and 1 base from J, with 10 bases in between. Germline values: CDR1 LNHDA, CDR2 SQIVND (reference sequence).